The clone carrying this T cell receptor (beta chain) is large by share. The target antigen is unknown. This sample was taken from a study of spatial heterogeneity in lung cancer. Study overall: Within raw reads, each unique TCR and UMI combination appeared on average more than ten times. Study-level points and caveats: Intratumoral expanded alpha and beta TCR counts were found to track tumor mutation counts. Ubiquitous and regional nonsynonymous mutations were each tracked by the matching count of ubiquitous or regional expanded TCRs.

Trimming pared 7 bases from V and 4 bases from J, leaving 8 bases between. CDR3 length: 11 residues. Germline CDR1 reads SNHLY; CDR2 reads FYNNEI. A distinct unique molecular identifier was carried by each TCR cDNA molecule. In TCRdb, the 5' RACE reads were re-called with MiXCR into one record per CDR3 protein. Among around 1,600 distinct CDR3 sequences listed, about 24% were seen once. Time point noted: sample taken at primary tumor resection. Unsorted whole RNA of tumor, nontumor lung or frozen PBMC was sequenced. This receptor was taken from a female donor with early-stage non-small cell lung cancer. Material: lung tumor tissue, obtained at surgery. The chain has TRBV2 and TRBJ2-7; D not certain. For the CDR3, the DNA is TGTGCCAGCAAGGGTGCTTACGAGCAGTACTTC. Protein sequence: CASKGAYEQYF.